The 13 T cell receptor beta chains below were found in one sample sequenced in a study of Ad26.COV2.S vaccination and SARS-CoV-2 variants. Here immunoSEQ multiplex PCR was the method, and the copy in TCRdb shows in-frame clones only, minus some. Here the sample spans some 290,000 clones, approximately 80% being singletons. The treatment here: roughly 18 received Ad26.COV2.S at low or high dose, single or two shots; 5 received placebo; per-sample allocation not given. On day 63 after the first injection, vaccine and placebo recipients gave samples. Material: peripheral blood, obtained in a trial of Ad26.COV2.S vaccine versus placebo. The receptors were sampled from a person aged 18-60 years who received the Ad26.COV2.S COVID-19 vaccine or a placebo.

The rearrangement joins TRBV7-9 to TRBJ1-4; no clear D gene. CDR1 and CDR2 from the germline V gene are SEHNR and FQNEAQ (reference sequence). The V end lost 2 bases, the J end lost 1 base, and 11 bases lay between the germline ends. The CDR3 spans 16 residues. CDR3 sequence (DNA): TGTGCCAGCAGCTTACCCGAATCGGGAACTAATGAAAAACTGTTTTTT. Its protein product is CASSLPESGTNEKLFF.

V is TRBV7-9 and J is TRBJ2-7; 9 nucleotides align to TRBD1. Germline lookup yields CDR1 SEHNR and CDR2 FQNEAQ (reference sequence). The trim removed 3 bases at V and 2 bases at J, leaving 5 bases unmatched. This CDR3 region has 15 residues. CDR3 bases: TGTGCCAGCAGCTTGGGGGACAGGGCCCCCTACGAGCAGTACTTC. Its translation is CASSLGDRAPYEQYF.

The chain combines TRBV11-3 with TRBJ1-6; D unresolved. Germline V gene sequence: CDR1 SGHNT, CDR2 YENEEA. CDR3 length equals 12 residues. V lost 6 bases, J lost 8 bases, and 8 bases lay in between. CDR3 protein: CASSLFDSPLHF. The CDR3 DNA is TGTGCCAGCAGTTTATTTGATTCACCCCTCCACTTT.

The table lists this clone with a few counts. The chain carries TRBV5-6 and TRBJ2-1; 16 nucleotides align to TRBD2. CDR1 SGHDT and CDR2 YYEEEE come from the germline V gene. This CDR3 comprises 19 residues. V was pared by 4 bases and J by 7 bases, with 14 bases of the junction left unmatched. This CDR3 reads CASSIPGLAGGLIRNEQFF. DNA for the CDR3: TGTGCCAGCAGCATTCCGGGACTAGCGGGGGGGCTAATTCGGAATGAGCAGTTCTTC.

This clone was seen only once. The V gene is TRBV5-1, the J gene TRBJ1-2; possibly TRBD1 for D (5 bases). Between the trimmed V and J ends, which lost 4 bases and 4 bases, there was a span of 17 bases. CDR1 and CDR2 from the germline V gene are SGHRS and YFSETQ. The CDR3 runs to 15 residues. The chain's CDR3 is CASSPESGQTYGYTF. CDR3 sequence (DNA): TGCGCCAGCAGCCCGGAATCAGGGCAGACCTATGGCTACACCTTC.

The CDR3 protein is CASSFRRGAGELFF. The CDR3 DNA is TGTGCCAGCAGCTTTCGTCGGGGGGCCGGGGAGCTGTTTTTT. The rearrangement links TRBV11-3 to TRBJ2-2, with 7 bases that match TRBD2. The CDR3 length is 14 residues. The germline CDR1 and CDR2 sequences are SGHNT and YENEEA. V dropped 3 bases and J dropped 6; count of bases not matched to a gene: 4.

CDR3 region: CASSLSGTMDGYTF. The CDR3 DNA follows: TGTGCCAGCAGCTTGTCAGGGACTATGGATGGCTACACCTTC. The genes are TRBV7-8 and TRBJ1-2; tentatively, D is TRBD1 (5 bases). With 3 bases removed from V and 6 bases from J, the gap between germline ends came to 14 bases. In germline, CDR1 is SGHVS, CDR2 FQNEAQ. The CDR3 has 14 residues.

V is TRBV24-1 and J is TRBJ1-5; 9 nucleotides agree with TRBD1. The CDR3 sequence is 15 residues long. CDR1 is KGHDR and CDR2 is SFDVKD in the germline V gene. The J segment lost 7 bases and the V segment lost 2 bases, leaving 5 bases of the junction unmatched. The CDR3 DNA is TGTGCCACCAGTGATTCCCGACAGGGGGGACAGCCCCAGCATTTT. Its protein is CATSDSRQGGQPQHF.

The V call is TRBV29-1, the J call TRBJ2-1, with 10 bases that match TRBD1. The CDR3 loop spans 14 amino acids. The V and J ends lost 7 bases and 5 bases, in that order; junction bases with no gene match: 8. From germline, CDR1 is SQVTM and CDR2 ANQGSEA. In DNA form, the CDR3 reads TGCAGCGCCTGGGACAGGGGAGTAGACAATGAGCAGTTCTTC. This sequence encodes CSAWDRGVDNEQFF.

The chain combines TRBV7-3 with TRBJ2-3, with D maybe TRBD1 (5 bases). Deletions cut 3 bases from V and 0 bases from J, with 10 bases between. Germline loops: CDR1 SGHTA, CDR2 FQGTGA. This CDR3 is built from 15 residues. This chain's CDR3 is CASSFYRTSTDTQYF. The CDR3 DNA follows: TGTGCCAGCAGCTTTTATAGGACAAGCACAGATACGCAGTATTTT.

The gene calls are TRBV18 and TRBJ1-4; D unclear. With 3 bases removed from V and 0 bases from J, the gap between germline ends came to 11 bases. Germline V gives CDR1 KGHSH, CDR2 LQKENI. The CDR3 extends over 16 amino acids. CDR3 nucleotides: TGTGCCAGCTCACCGGACGGGTACTCAACTAATGAAAAACTGTTTTTT. Translated: CASSPDGYSTNEKLFF.

V usage is TRBV13 and J usage is TRBJ2-5; 8 positions agree with TRBD2. The V gene end was trimmed by 5 bases and the J gene end by 14 bases; junction bases not matched to a gene: 13. CDR3 length equals 13 residues. Germline V lookup: CDR1 PRHDT, CDR2 FYEKMQ (reference sequence). The CDR3 spells CASSPRTSGGPYF. DNA of the CDR3: TGTGCCAGCAGCCCACGTACAAGCGGGGGCCCCTACTTC.

Turning to this clone: The same CDR3 arises from other DNA sequences in this sample as well. This chain uses TRBV18 with TRBJ2-3; D is perhaps TRBD1 or TRBD2 (5 bases each). Germline-derived CDR1 and CDR2 are KGHSH and LQKENI. The CDR3 is 15 residues long. The V and J ends lost 2 bases and 1 base respectively, with 10 bases between them. The CDR3 sequence: CASSPNRGGTDTQYF. The CDR3 DNA sequence: TGTGCCAGCTCACCAAATCGAGGGGGCACAGATACGCAGTATTTT.